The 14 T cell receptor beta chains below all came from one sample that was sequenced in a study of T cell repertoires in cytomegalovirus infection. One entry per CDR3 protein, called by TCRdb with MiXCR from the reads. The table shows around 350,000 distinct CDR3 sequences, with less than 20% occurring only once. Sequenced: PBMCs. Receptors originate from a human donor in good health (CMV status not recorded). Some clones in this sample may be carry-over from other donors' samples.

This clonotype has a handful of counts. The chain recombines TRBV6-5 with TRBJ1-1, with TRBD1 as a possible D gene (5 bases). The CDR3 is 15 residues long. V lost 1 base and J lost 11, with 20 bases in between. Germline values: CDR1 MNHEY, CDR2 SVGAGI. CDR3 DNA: TGTGCCAGCAGTTACTTGGGACGGGACGTCCTCCCGGCTTTCTTT. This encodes CASSYLGRDVLPAFF.

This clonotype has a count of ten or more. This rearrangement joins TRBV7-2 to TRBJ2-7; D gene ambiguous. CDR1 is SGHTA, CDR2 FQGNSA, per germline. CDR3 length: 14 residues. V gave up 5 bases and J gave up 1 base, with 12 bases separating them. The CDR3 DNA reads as TGTGCCAGCAGCCCCAACGCAGGATCCTACGAGCAGTACTTC. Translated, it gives CASSPNAGSYEQYF.

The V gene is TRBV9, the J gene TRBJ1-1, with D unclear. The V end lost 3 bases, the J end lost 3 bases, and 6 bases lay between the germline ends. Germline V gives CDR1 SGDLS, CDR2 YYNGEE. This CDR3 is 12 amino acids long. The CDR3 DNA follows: TGTGCCAGCAGCGCGGTGGACACTGAAGCTTTCTTT. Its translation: CASSAVDTEAFF.

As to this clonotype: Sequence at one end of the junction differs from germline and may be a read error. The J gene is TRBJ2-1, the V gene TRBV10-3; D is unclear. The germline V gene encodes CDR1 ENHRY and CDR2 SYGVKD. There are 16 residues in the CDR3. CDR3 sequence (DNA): TGTGCCATCAGTGAGTCGTCGGTAGCAGAAAACAATGAGCTGTTCTTC. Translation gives CAISESSVAENNELFF.

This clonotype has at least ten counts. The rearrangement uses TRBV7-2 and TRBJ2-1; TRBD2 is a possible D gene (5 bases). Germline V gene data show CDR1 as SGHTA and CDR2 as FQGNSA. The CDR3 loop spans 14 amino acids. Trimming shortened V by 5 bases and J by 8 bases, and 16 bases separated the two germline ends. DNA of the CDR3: TGTGCCAGCAGCCTGCCGGGGAGCGGATATGAGCAGTTCTTC. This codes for CASSLPGSGYEQFF.

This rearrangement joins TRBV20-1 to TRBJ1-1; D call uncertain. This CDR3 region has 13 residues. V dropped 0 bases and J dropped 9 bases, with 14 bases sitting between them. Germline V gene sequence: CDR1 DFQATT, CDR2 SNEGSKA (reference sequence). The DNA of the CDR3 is TGCAGTGCTAGAGATCAGAACCCGGTAAAAGCTTTCTTT. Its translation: CSARDQNPVKAFF.

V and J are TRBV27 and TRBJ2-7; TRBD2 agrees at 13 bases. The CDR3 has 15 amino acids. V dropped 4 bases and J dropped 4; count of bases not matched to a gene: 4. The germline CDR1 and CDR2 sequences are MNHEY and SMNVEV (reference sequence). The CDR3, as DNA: TGTGCCAGCAGTTCCTGGACTAGCGGGAGTTACGAGCAGTACTTC. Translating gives CASSSWTSGSYEQYF.

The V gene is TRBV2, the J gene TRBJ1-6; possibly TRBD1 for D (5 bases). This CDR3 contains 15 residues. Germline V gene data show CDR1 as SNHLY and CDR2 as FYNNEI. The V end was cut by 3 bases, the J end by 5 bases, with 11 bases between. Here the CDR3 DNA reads TGTGCCAGCAGTGATCAGGGAACTGATAATTCACCCCTCCACTTT. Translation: CASSDQGTDNSPLHF.

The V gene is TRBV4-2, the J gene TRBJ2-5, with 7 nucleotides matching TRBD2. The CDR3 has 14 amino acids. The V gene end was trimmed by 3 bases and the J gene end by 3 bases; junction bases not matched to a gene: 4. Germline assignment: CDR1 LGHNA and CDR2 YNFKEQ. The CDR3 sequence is CASSQGDYKETQYF. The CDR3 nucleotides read TGTGCCAGCAGCCAGGGGGACTACAAAGAGACCCAGTACTTC.

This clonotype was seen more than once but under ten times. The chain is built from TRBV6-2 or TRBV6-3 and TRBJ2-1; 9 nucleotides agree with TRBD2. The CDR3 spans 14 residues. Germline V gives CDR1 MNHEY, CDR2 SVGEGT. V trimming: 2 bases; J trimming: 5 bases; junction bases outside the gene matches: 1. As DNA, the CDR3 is TGTGCCAGCAGTTACGTAGCGGGGGACAATGAGCAGTTCTTC. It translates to CASSYVAGDNEQFF.

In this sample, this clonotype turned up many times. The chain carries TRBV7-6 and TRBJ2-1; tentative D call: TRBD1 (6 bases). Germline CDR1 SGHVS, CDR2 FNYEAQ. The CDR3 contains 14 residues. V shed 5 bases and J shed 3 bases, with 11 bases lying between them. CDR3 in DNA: TGTGCCAGCAGCCCGGAAGGGGGCTACAATGAGCAGTTCTTC. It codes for CASSPEGGYNEQFF.

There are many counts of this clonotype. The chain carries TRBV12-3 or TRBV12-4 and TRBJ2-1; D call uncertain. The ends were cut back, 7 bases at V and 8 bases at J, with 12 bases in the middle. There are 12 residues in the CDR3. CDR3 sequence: CASNYGSDEQFF. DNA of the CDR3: TGTGCCAGCAATTACGGTAGTGATGAGCAGTTCTTC.

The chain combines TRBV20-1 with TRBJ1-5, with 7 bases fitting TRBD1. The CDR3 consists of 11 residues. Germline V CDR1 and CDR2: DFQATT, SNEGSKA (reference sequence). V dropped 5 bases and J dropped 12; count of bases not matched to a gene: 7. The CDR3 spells CSAGDSQVQHF. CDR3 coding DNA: TGCAGTGCTGGGGACAGCCAAGTCCAGCATTTT.

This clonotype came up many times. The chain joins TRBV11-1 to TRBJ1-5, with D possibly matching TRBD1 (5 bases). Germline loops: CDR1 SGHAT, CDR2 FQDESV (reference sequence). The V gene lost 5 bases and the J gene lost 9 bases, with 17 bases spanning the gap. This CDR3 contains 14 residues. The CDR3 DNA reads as TGTGCCAGCAGCCCAGGAAGGGGACGGGGGCCCCAGCATTTT. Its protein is CASSPGRGRGPQHF.